Listed here are 14 T cell receptor beta chains from one sample, sequenced in a study of CD8+ T cells in alopecia areata. The pooled cutaneous lymph node cells were sorted using several markers (CD4, CD8alpha, NKG2D, NKG2ACE and others). RNA was isolated and reverse transcribed to cDNA, the sequencing template. Sequenced by immunoSEQ multiplex PCR; TCRdb stores in-frame clones only, minus some. The sample is made up of more than 250,000 clones, none counted only once. Sequenced: CD4+ T cells sorted from a lymph node. Receptors originate from a C3H/HeJ mouse with alopecia areata. MHC haplotype: H2-k.

There are a few counts of this clone. Gene and germline names: mouse. The read terminates 4 residues before the CDR3 end, so the remaining end is supplied by the germline J gene. Within the sample, other DNA sequences also encode this same CDR3. The chain is built from TRBV19 and TRBJ2-2; a possible D gene is TRBD1 (5 bases). V lost 2 bases to trimming and J lost 4 bases, with 9 bases between them. The CDR3 covers 14 residues. Germline CDR1 and CDR2: FNHDT and SITEND (reference sequence). Partial CDR3 DNA: TGTGCCAGCAGTATTCAGGGTAGCACCGGG. It yields the protein CASSIQGSTG. The whole CDR3 reads CASSIQGSTGQLYF.

On this clone itself: Each gene name is a mouse one. Read coverage stops 4 residues before the CDR3 terminus; the germline J gene supplies the remainder. This CDR3 is also generated by other DNA sequences in the sample. This sequence joins TRBV19 and TRBJ2-1; possibly TRBD1 for D (5 bases). The CDR3 is 14 amino acids. V was trimmed by 5 bases and J by 0 bases, leaving 9 bases between them. Per germline, CDR1 FNHDT and CDR2 SITEND (reference sequence). The CDR3 here is CASSPQGNYAEQFF. The DNA read from the CDR3 is TGTGCCAGCAGCCCCCAGGGTAACTATGCT.

For this clone: Gene names denote mouse genes. The read ends 4 residues shy of where the CDR3 ends; the end is completed using the germline J gene. The chain has TRBV13-1 and TRBJ2-3, with 8 bases lining up with TRBD1. CDR3 length: 13 residues. The germline V gene has CDR1 NSHNY and CDR2 SYGAGN. V was clipped by 7 bases and J by 1 base; unmatched bases: 2. The CDR3 DNA, read in part, is TGTGCCAGCTGGACAGGGCGTGCAGAA. It codes for CASWTGRAE. From start to end, the CDR3 is CASWTGRAETLYF.

Regarding this clone: Any gene name here is a mouse gene name. Read sequence stops 4 residues before the CDR3 end, and the germline J gene provides the missing end. Within the sample, other DNA sequences also encode this same CDR3. The chain recombines TRBV5 with TRBJ2-1; TRBD2 agrees at 7 bases. The CDR3 contains 15 residues. J was trimmed by 4 bases and V by 1 base; bases with no gene match: 4. CDR1 LGHNA and CDR2 YNLKQL come from the germline V gene (reference sequence). The sequenced part of the CDR3 DNA is TGTGCCAGCAGCCAAGCCTGGGGGATTTATGCT. Amino acids: CASSQAWGIYA. The whole CDR3 sequence reads CASSQAWGIYAEQFF.

Remarks on this clone: Gene names denote mouse genes. The CDR3 end lies 4 residues beyond the end of the read and is filled in from the germline J gene. The same CDR3 arises from other DNA sequences in this sample as well. This chain links TRBV12-1 with TRBJ1-2; weak D call: TRBD1 (6 bases). The germline gives CDR1 SGHSN, CDR2 HYEKVE. V was shortened by 4 bases and J by 0 bases, with 14 bases between the two germline ends. The CDR3 consists of 15 residues. CDR3 region: CASSLTGRANSDYTF. The sequenced CDR3 bases are TGTGCCAGCTCCCTTACAGGGAGAGCAAACTCC. The variable domain in full, completed from reference TRBV12-1 and TRBJ1-2, reads DSGVVQSPRHIIKEKGGRSVLTCIPISGHSNVVWYQQTLGKELKFLIQHYEKVERDKGFLPSRFSVQQFDDYHSEMNMSALELEDSAMYFCASSLTGRANSDYTFGSGTRLLVI.

Of note for this clone: Gene labels here are mouse ones. The sequenced fragment ends 4 residues before the CDR3 boundary, so the rest is inferred from the germline J gene. Other nucleotide sequences in the sample specify the same CDR3. V gene TRBV17 combines with J gene TRBJ2-2, with a tentative D call TRBD2 (5 bases). The CDR3 sequence is 15 residues long. Trimming stripped 1 base from V and 0 bases from J, with 6 bases between. Per germline, CDR1 MNHDT and CDR2 YYDKIL. The CDR3 sequence is CASSRAGTNTGQLYF. Partial CDR3 DNA: TGTGCTAGCAGTAGAGCTGGGACAAACACCGGG.

This clone was picked up a small number of times. Germline and genes here are mouse. The DNA ends 4 residues before the CDR3 does, and the rest of the CDR3 is filled in from the germline J gene. The V call is TRBV5, the J call TRBJ2-1, with TRBD2 identical over 9 bases. Per the germline V gene, CDR1 is LGHNA and CDR2 is YNLKQL (reference sequence). The length of the CDR3 is 15 residues. Trimming cost V 4 bases and J 5 bases; bases outside gene matches: 6. Incomplete CDR3 DNA: TGTGCCAGCAGCCTTCCCGGGACTGGGAATGCT. It yields the protein CASSLPGTGNA. The CDR3, in full, reads CASSLPGTGNAEQFF.

This clone has more than one count but fewer than ten. Gene labels here are mouse ones. From the germline J gene comes the end of the CDR3, since the read stops 4 residues before it. J is TRBJ2-7 and V is TRBV19; D is perhaps TRBD2 (6 bases). This CDR3 contains 13 residues. CDR1 and CDR2 (germline): FNHDT, SITEND (reference sequence). Incomplete CDR3 DNA: TGTGCCAGCAGTATTGGGGGTCAGGAT. Translated: CASSIGGQD. The complete CDR3 sequence is CASSIGGQDEQYF.

This clone has a handful of counts. Mouse gene names and germline throughout. The read halts 4 residues ahead of the CDR3 end, with the missing end drawn from the germline J gene. This chain joins TRBV17 and TRBJ2-5, with TRBD2 matching 8 bases. V trimming: 2 bases; J trimming: 3 bases; junction bases outside the gene matches: 7. This CDR3 spans 16 amino acids. Germline loops: CDR1 MNHDT, CDR2 YYDKIL. The sequenced CDR3 bases are TGTGCTAGCAGTAGAAGGGGGTGGGGGGGTCAAGAC. Amino acid sequence: CASSRRGWGGQD. The CDR3 in its entirety is CASSRRGWGGQDTQYF.

This clone was detected only a few times. Mouse gene names apply. The read stops 4 residues short of the end of the CDR3; the missing end is completed from the germline J gene. The rearrangement uses TRBV5 and TRBJ2-5; D may be TRBD2 (6 bases). The germline gives CDR1 LGHNA, CDR2 YNLKQL (reference sequence). This CDR3 is built from 15 residues. CDR3 in amino acids: CASSQDPGGVDTQYF. CDR3 DNA (partial): TGTGCCAGCAGCCAAGATCCGGGGGGTGTTGAC.

Notes on this clone: The genes and germline here are from mouse. The CDR3 goes on 4 residues after the read ends, and that part is filled in from the germline J gene. Other DNA sequences in the sample encode the same CDR3. The chain recombines TRBV13-1 with TRBJ2-3; D is perhaps TRBD1 (7 bases). Trimming took off 3 bases at V and 2 bases at J, with 10 bases between the two ends. This CDR3 is 14 amino acids long. Germline V lookup: CDR1 NSHNY, CDR2 SYGAGN. The CDR3 spells CASSGGGAAETLYF. The DNA read from the CDR3 is TGTGCCAGCAGTGGAGGGGGCGCTGCAGAA.

With regard to this clone: Mouse germline and gene names are used. The read ends 3 residues early relative to the CDR3; the germline J gene fills the gap. The V call is TRBV3, the J call TRBJ1-6; TRBD1 might be the D (5 bases). TRBJ1-6 is noted as an ORF with a role that remains uncertain. The ends were cut back, 5 bases at V and 6 bases at J, with 11 bases in the middle. The CDR3 spans 14 residues. Germline loops: CDR1 SNHLY, CDR2 FYNGKV (reference sequence). Incomplete CDR3 DNA: TGTGCCAGCAGCCCCCGACAGCGTAATTCGCCC. It translates to CASSPRQRNSP. The full CDR3 protein is CASSPRQRNSPLYF.

Worth noting for this clone: Gene names refer to mouse genes. The DNA ends 4 residues before the CDR3 does, and the rest of the CDR3 is filled in from the germline J gene. The chain employs TRBV1 and TRBJ1-1, with 8 bases matching TRBD1. Germline lookup yields CDR1 NSQYPW and CDR2 LRSPGD (reference sequence). This CDR3 is built from 12 residues. The CDR3 spells CTCSGRGPEVFF. CDR3 DNA (partial): TGCACCTGCAGTGGCAGGGGGCCA.

This clone was found a few times. All gene names here are mouse names. The CDR3 end is not reached by the read, which stops 4 residues before it; the germline J gene fills it in. Additional DNA sequences in this sample encode the identical CDR3. The V gene is TRBV13-1, the J gene TRBJ2-1; no clear D. V shed 0 bases and J shed 1 base, with 5 bases lying between them. This CDR3 has 14 residues. CDR1 and CDR2 (germline): NSHNY, SYGAGN. The CDR3 loop is CASSDDRNYAEQFF. Incomplete CDR3 DNA: TGTGCCAGCAGTGATGACAGAAACTATGCT.